This is a list of T cell receptor beta chains from one sample in a study of response to subunit inactivated influenza vaccine. TCRdb reprocessed the RT-PCR reads with MiXCR, giving one entry per CDR3 protein. The sample yields roughly 520,000 distinct CDR3 sequences, over 25% seen once. Source: CD4+ T cells sorted from PBMCs, taken roughly 5 days after vaccination. These TCRs come from a middle-aged man who received an inactivated influenza vaccine. CDR3s include the opening cysteine and the closing phenylalanine or tryptophan. D genes are given only for firm matches. The size field is filled for only some rows; it gives once, few, many or a size class.

CDR3 DNA,CDR3 protein,clone size,D gene,V gene,J gene
TGTGCCAGCAGTTCGGGCTCTCGTCTACTAAAAGAGACCCAGTACTTC,CASSSGSRLLKETQYF,.,.,TRBV7-9,TRBJ2-5
TGTGCCAGCAGTCGTAGCCATACTAGCGGAGTCAACGGGGAGCTGTTTTTT,CASSRSHTSGVNGELFF,few,TRBD2,TRBV9,TRBJ2-2
TGCGCCAGCAGCTTTGGGGACAGGGGAGAGACCCAGTACTTC,CASSFGDRGETQYF,.,TRBD1,TRBV5-1,TRBJ2-5
TGTGCCAGCATTCTATCGGGCGTCCCGGGACTAGCGGGGGGGCTACACTACGAGCAGTACTTC,CASILSGVPGLAGGLHYEQYF,.,TRBD2,TRBV2,TRBJ2-7
TGTGCCAGCAGCGCCCCGGGACTAGACTTAGCCAAAAACATTCAGTACTTC,CASSAPGLDLAKNIQYF,.,TRBD2,TRBV7-2,TRBJ2-4
TGTGCCAGCAGAGGACACGTCGACGCCGGGGAGCTGTTTTTT,CASRGHVDAGELFF,.,.,TRBV25-1,TRBJ2-2
TGTGCCAGCAGCTTAGCAGGACAGAACACCGGGGAGCTGTTTTTT,CASSLAGQNTGELFF,few,.,TRBV11-1,TRBJ2-2
TGCAGTGCTAGAGAATGGGGACTAGGGGAGACCCAGTACTTC,CSAREWGLGETQYF,.,TRBD2,TRBV20-1,TRBJ2-5
TGCAGTGCTAGCGGGCAAGAGACCCAGTACTTC,CSASGQETQYF,many,.,TRBV20-1,TRBJ2-5
TGCAGTGCTAGAGGAGGGGGCGGCGAGCAGTACTTC,CSARGGGGEQYF,.,TRBD1,TRBV20-1,TRBJ2-7
TGTGCCAGCAGCTTAGCTCCTAGGGAGACCCAGTACTTC,CASSLAPRETQYF,.,.,TRBV7-8,TRBJ2-5
TGCAGCGTTGCCCAGGAGTGGAAGCGGCCCGGGGAGCAGTACTTC,CSVAQEWKRPGEQYF,.,.,TRBV29-1,TRBJ2-7
TGTGCCAGCAGCGCGACTAGCGGGGGGTTTTCCTACAATGAGCAGTTCTTC,CASSATSGGFSYNEQFF,few,TRBD2,TRBV7-9,TRBJ2-1
TGCAGTGCTAGGGATACTAGCGGGGGAACCTACGAGCACTACTTC,CSARDTSGGTYEHYF,.,TRBD2,TRBV20-1,TRBJ2-7
TGTGCCAGCAGCTTGACTACTAGCGCCAAGAACACCGGGGAGCTGTTTTTT,CASSLTTSAKNTGELFF,.,TRBD2,TRBV5-6,TRBJ2-2
TGTGCCAGCAGTTTGCGCGGCAGGGGGAGGGCAGATACGCAGTATTTT,CASSLRGRGRADTQYF,.,.,TRBV12-3/TRBV12-4,TRBJ2-3
TGCGCCAGCAGCTTGGAGGGACAGGGGGCCGAGCAGTACTTC,CASSLEGQGAEQYF,.,TRBD1,TRBV5-1,TRBJ2-7
TGTGCCAGCAGCCAAGTGAGGACCTACGAGCAGTACTTC,CASSQVRTYEQYF,.,.,TRBV3-1,TRBJ2-7
TGCAGTGGACTAGACGATGGGCTGGGTACTCCCACAAATACGCAGTATTTT,CSGLDDGLGTPTNTQYF,.,.,TRBV20-1,TRBJ2-3
TGTGCCAGCAGTTCACCTCCCCTCTACGAGCAGTACTTC,CASSSPPLYEQYF,many,.,TRBV7-2,TRBJ2-7
TGCGCCAGCAGCCCACGACTAGCGGGGGGCCATGAGCAGTTCTTC,CASSPRLAGGHEQFF,few,TRBD2,TRBV5-1,TRBJ2-1
TGCAGGGTAAAGGGGATCGCGGTAAAAGAGACCCAGTACTTC,CRVKGIAVKETQYF,.,.,TRBV20-1,TRBJ2-5
TGTGCCAGTAGTATCACAGGGTCTCGAGGGACCCAGTACTTC,CASSITGSRGTQYF,.,.,TRBV19,TRBJ2-5
TGCGCCAGCCACCTAGGACCTCAGCAGACCCAGTACTTC,CASHLGPQQTQYF,few,.,TRBV5-1,TRBJ2-5
TGTGCCAGCAGCCCCGGTCGGGGGAACATTCAGTACTTC,CASSPGRGNIQYF,many,.,TRBV7-8,TRBJ2-4
TGCGCCAGCAGCCAAACGGTAGTAGCACAAGATACGCAGTATTTT,CASSQTVVAQDTQYF,few,.,TRBV4-3,TRBJ2-3
TGTGCCAGCAGTTCGGGACAAAACTCCTACAATGAGCAGTTCTTC,CASSSGQNSYNEQFF,.,.,TRBV12-3/TRBV12-4,TRBJ2-1
TGTGCCAGCAGGCGAACAGGTGGAGGAGCTGGAAACACCATATATTTT,CASRRTGGGAGNTIYF,few,.,TRBV6-1,TRBJ1-3
TGTGCCAGCAGCTGGGGACTAGCAGACACCGGGGAGCTGTTTTTT,CASSWGLADTGELFF,.,TRBD2,TRBV5-6,TRBJ2-2
TGTGCCAGCAGTTACTCGTGGTCGATAGGAAAGACCCAGTACTTC,CASSYSWSIGKTQYF,.,.,TRBV6-5,TRBJ2-5
TGTGCCACCAGTCAGGACAGGGTCTCAGAGACCCAGTACTTC,CATSQDRVSETQYF,many,TRBD1,TRBV24-1,TRBJ2-5
TGCAGCGTTGTGCCATTCTCCTACAATGAGCAGTTCTTC,CSVVPFSYNEQFF,.,.,TRBV29-1,TRBJ2-1